These 28 T cell receptor beta chains came from one sample sequenced in a study of T cell repertoires in cytomegalovirus infection. Antigens for these TCRs are unknown. TCRdb re-called the reads with MiXCR, one entry per CDR3 protein. The sample includes roughly 990,000 distinct CDR3 sequences, around 30% of them seen just once. Here the sequenced sample was cultured CD8+ T cells from PBMCs, taken from culture after CMV antigen stimulation. The receptors originated from a human donor in good health (CMV status not recorded). Some clones in this sample may be carry-over from other donors' samples.

This clonotype was seen a few times. The chain employs TRBV4-1 and TRBJ2-1; maybe TRBD1 (6 bases). V lost 1 base and J 5 bases, leaving 12 bases between the germline ends. The V gene's germline CDR1 is MGHRA and CDR2 YSYEKL. This CDR3 contains 15 residues. CDR3: CASSQADRPDNEQFF. CDR3 DNA sequence: TGCGCCAGCAGCCAAGCTGACAGGCCCGACAATGAGCAGTTCTTC.

The chain uses TRBV20-1 and TRBJ2-2; the match to TRBD1 covers 9 bases. The CDR3 covers 15 residues. Germline assignment: CDR1 DFQATT and CDR2 SNEGSKA (reference sequence). The V gene end was trimmed by 6 bases and the J gene end by 1 base; junction bases not matched to a gene: 6. CDR3 protein: CSAGDREENTGELFF. For the CDR3, the DNA is TGCAGTGCCGGGGACAGGGAGGAGAACACCGGGGAGCTGTTTTTT.

V gene TRBV2 combines with J gene TRBJ1-1; D remains unclear. The CDR3 covers 15 residues. Trimming removed 4 bases at V and 1 base at J, with 13 bases between. CDR1 SNHLY and CDR2 FYNNEI come from the germline V gene. The CDR3 reads CASSVRSDQNTEAFF. In nucleotides, the CDR3 is TGTGCCAGCAGTGTTCGATCAGACCAGAACACTGAAGCTTTCTTT.

This clonotype occurred many times. The V and J genes are TRBV7-8 and TRBJ2-2; D is possibly TRBD2 (6 bases). Trimming removed 2 bases from V and 1 base from J, with 11 bases in between. The CDR3 sequence is 16 residues long. Germline lookup yields CDR1 SGHVS and CDR2 FQNEAQ. Written as DNA, the CDR3 is TGTGCCAGCAGCTTAAAACGGGGGATGAACACCGGGGAGCTGTTTTTT. Translation: CASSLKRGMNTGELFF.

This sequence joins TRBV28 and TRBJ1-5; 8 bases are a match to TRBD1. The CDR3 has 19 residues. Germline V gene data show CDR1 as MDHEN and CDR2 as SYDVKM. Trimming at V came to 1 base and at J to 0 bases, leaving 11 bases not matched to a gene. CDR3 nucleotide sequence: TGTGCCAGCAGTTTATTACAGGGGGGCTCAGGAAATAGCAATCAGCCCCAGCATTTT. Translating it yields CASSLLQGGSGNSNQPQHF.

In DNA form, the CDR3 reads TGTGCCAGCAGTAAAGGGTGGGTCACTGAAGCTTTCTTT. Residues: CASSKGWVTEAFF. This chain links TRBV6-6 with TRBJ1-1; D remains unclear. V was clipped by 5 bases and J by 4 bases, with 11 bases between them. The CDR3 extends over 13 amino acids. Per germline, CDR1 MNHNY and CDR2 SVGAGI (reference sequence).

This clonotype was seen a handful of times. This chain uses TRBV7-9 with TRBJ2-2; TRBD1 matches 7 bases. CDR1 is SEHNR and CDR2 is FQNEAQ in the germline V gene (reference sequence). V was pared by 1 base and J by 4 bases, with 9 bases of the junction left unmatched. CDR3 length: 17 residues. This chain's CDR3 is CASSLEGGLLTTGELFF. As DNA, the CDR3 is TGTGCCAGCAGCTTAGAAGGGGGCTTACTGACCACCGGGGAGCTGTTTTTT.

Concerning this clonotype itself: A much larger clone lies a single base off, so this may be a read error. The chain joins TRBV27 to TRBJ2-5; D remains ambiguous. The CDR3 is 12 residues long. Germline V gives CDR1 MNHEY, CDR2 SMNVEV (reference sequence). The CDR3 sequence is CASSKDHETQYF. The CDR3 DNA reads as TGTGCCAGCAGTAAAGACCACGAGACCCAGTACTTC.

This rearrangement joins TRBV6-2 or TRBV6-3 to TRBJ2-2, with 9 bases lining up with TRBD2. V shed 6 bases and J 4 bases; nucleotides not matched to a gene: 6. The CDR3 is made up of 15 amino acids. Germline loops: CDR1 MNHEY, CDR2 SVGEGT. CDR3 in DNA: TGTGCCAGCAGCGGCGGGGGGGCCCCCACCGGGGAGCTGTTTTTT. Residues: CASSGGGAPTGELFF.

V and J are TRBV10-2 and TRBJ2-2, with D maybe TRBD1 (6 bases). CDR3 length: 15 amino acids. V gave up 2 bases and J gave up 8 bases, with 15 bases separating them. CDR1 is WSHSY and CDR2 is SAAADI in the germline V gene. CDR3 loop: CASSEPRQERGELFF. CDR3 DNA sequence: TGCGCCAGCAGTGAGCCAAGACAGGAGCGGGGGGAGCTGTTTTTT.

In its sample, this clonotype was seen a few times. The chain's CDR3 is CASSPTGIEQYF. The CDR3 nucleotides read TGCGCCAGCAGCCCCACAGGGATCGAGCAGTACTTC. This chain uses TRBV4-1 with TRBJ2-7; D perhaps matches TRBD1 (6 bases). Germline CDR1 is MGHRA and CDR2 is YSYEKL. The V and J ends lost 4 bases and 6 bases respectively, with 10 bases between them. The CDR3 length is 12 residues.

This clonotype has a handful of counts. The chain joins TRBV4-3 to TRBJ2-7, with D hard to call. V was shortened by 8 bases and J by 2 bases, with 13 bases between the two germline ends. Germline values: CDR1 LGHNA, CDR2 YSLEER. The CDR3 is 13 residues long. The CDR3 protein is CASFSPQAYEQYV. Here the CDR3 DNA reads TGCGCCAGCTTTAGTCCCCAGGCCTACGAGCAGTACGTC.

V and J are TRBV6-5 and TRBJ2-5; 7 nucleotides line up with TRBD2. Germline V CDR1 and CDR2: MNHEY, SVGAGI. This CDR3 comprises 14 residues. V shed 2 bases, J shed 1 base, and the junction held 1 base outside the gene matches. The CDR3 bases are TGTGCCAGCAGTTACGGCGGGAGCCAAGAGACCCAGTACTTC. Translation gives CASSYGGSQETQYF.

The V call is TRBV20-1, the J call TRBJ1-3; no firm D call. Trimming pared 3 bases from V and 0 bases from J, leaving 6 bases between. CDR1 is DFQATT and CDR2 is SNEGSKA in the germline V gene (reference sequence). This CDR3 comprises 13 residues. The CDR3: CSARGSSGNTIYF. The CDR3 nucleotides are TGCAGTGCTAGGGGAAGCTCTGGAAACACCATATATTTT.

This clonotype was counted at least ten times. The chain couples TRBV5-6 to TRBJ2-5, with D tentatively TRBD2 (5 bases). The germline V and J ends were trimmed by 2 bases and 4 bases, with 9 bases remaining between them. There are 13 residues in the CDR3. The germline CDR1 and CDR2 sequences are SGHDT and YYEEEE. The CDR3 region is CASSLGAGETQYF. The DNA of the CDR3 is TGTGCCAGCAGCTTAGGCGCGGGAGAGACCCAGTACTTC.

This chain joins TRBV27 and TRBJ2-1, with 10 bases lining up with TRBD2. Germline V gene lookup returns CDR1 MNHEY and CDR2 SMNVEV (reference sequence). J was trimmed by 7 bases and V by 0 bases; bases with no gene match: 3. The CDR3 covers 15 residues. For the CDR3, the DNA is TGTGCCAGCAGTTTATCCAGCGGGGGGGGAAATGAGCAGTTCTTC. Translation: CASSLSSGGGNEQFF.

This clonotype has more than one count but fewer than ten. The chain couples TRBV7-3 to TRBJ2-7, with D perhaps given as TRBD1 or TRBD2 (7 bases each). Trimming took 5 bases from V and 2 from J, leaving 19 bases between them. The CDR3 runs to 16 residues. Germline-derived CDR1 and CDR2 are SGHTA and FQGTGA. CDR3 nucleotides: TGTGCCAGCAGCCGCCCAGGGGGGGGCCCCACCTACGAGCAGTACGTC. Translated, it gives CASSRPGGGPTYEQYV.

The chain recombines TRBV6-6 with TRBJ1-6; TRBD1 aligns across 8 bases. The germline CDR1 and CDR2 sequences are MNHNY and SVGAGI (reference sequence). After removal of 6 bases from V and 7 bases from J, the junction contained 11 bases not matched to a gene. The CDR3 length is 16 residues. CDR3: CASSRTLDRENSPLHF. Written as DNA, the CDR3 is TGTGCCAGCAGCCGCACTTTGGACAGGGAAAATTCACCCCTCCACTTT.

J is TRBJ2-1 and V is TRBV5-1; 7 bases agree with TRBD2. This CDR3 is 15 amino acids long. The germline V gene has CDR1 SGHRS and CDR2 YFSETQ. Trimming took 3 bases from V and 7 from J; bases not matched to a gene: 10. The CDR3, as DNA: TGCGCCAGCAGCTCGCTAGTGGGGGGGGGAAATGAGCAGTTCTTC. Protein product: CASSSLVGGGNEQFF.

The CDR3 here is CASSPGQVWDTQYF. The CDR3, as DNA: TGTGCCAGCAGCCCTGGACAGGTTTGGGATACGCAGTATTTT. V usage is TRBV12-3 or TRBV12-4 and J usage is TRBJ2-3; 7 bases are shared with TRBD1. This CDR3 is 14 amino acids long. V shed 6 bases and J 6 bases; nucleotides not matched to a gene: 9.

There are many counts of this clonotype. The J gene is TRBJ2-1, the V gene TRBV7-2; unclear D gene. Germline CDR1 and CDR2: SGHTA and FQGNSA. This CDR3 has 13 residues. V was trimmed by 5 bases and J by 9 bases, leaving 14 bases between them. The CDR3 DNA sequence: TGTGCCAGCAGCCCCGAAAATTTTGGTGAGCAGTTCTTC. Protein product: CASSPENFGEQFF.

This clonotype was recorded a few times. CDR3 in DNA: TGTGCCAGCAGCCCCTGGGCAGGAGGGGGGGAGCTGTTTTTT. Translation: CASSPWAGGGELFF. The chain combines TRBV28 with TRBJ2-2; perhaps TRBD2 as D (6 bases). CDR1 is MDHEN, CDR2 SYDVKM, per germline. V was pared by 6 bases and J by 8 bases, with 16 bases between. This CDR3 comprises 14 residues. The whole variable domain, remainder taken from reference TRBV28 and TRBJ2-2, is DVKVTQSSRYLVKRTGEKVFLECVQDMDHENMFWYRQDPGLGLRLIYFSYDVKMKEKGDIPEGYSVSREKKERFSLILESASTNQTSMYLCASSPWAGGGELFFGEGSRLTVL.

This clonotype was seen repeatedly, ten times or more. The chain recombines TRBV7-8 with TRBJ2-3; a weak D match, TRBD2 (7 bases). The germline V gene has CDR1 SGHVS and CDR2 FQNEAQ. The V end lost 3 bases, the J end lost 4 bases, and 14 bases lay between the germline ends. This CDR3 has 15 amino acids. This chain's CDR3 is CASSFPGGLADTQYF. The CDR3 DNA reads as TGTGCCAGCAGCTTCCCGGGGGGCCTTGCAGATACGCAGTATTTT.

This clonotype was picked up a small number of times. The V gene is TRBV3-1, the J gene TRBJ2-3, with 8 bases fitting TRBD1. The ends lost 1 base at V and 0 bases at J; junction bases unmatched: 9. The CDR3 sequence is 18 residues long. Germline CDR1 and CDR2: LGHDT and YNNKEL (reference sequence). CDR3 in amino acids: CASSQAFSTGASTDTQYF. The CDR3 DNA sequence: TGTGCCAGCAGCCAAGCCTTTTCGACAGGGGCCAGCACAGATACGCAGTATTTT.

This clonotype was recorded many times. The rearrangement links TRBV12-3 or TRBV12-4 to TRBJ2-7; no clear D. The CDR3 has 14 amino acids. V dropped 6 bases and J dropped 2 bases, with 14 bases sitting between them. DNA for the CDR3: TGTGCCAGCAGGCCCTCCTGGAGTACCTACGAGCAGTACTTC. Translating it yields CASRPSWSTYEQYF.

There are many counts of this clonotype. This chain uses TRBV7-2 with TRBJ2-7, with D perhaps matching TRBD1 (6 bases). V lost 1 base and J lost 4, with 14 bases in between. CDR1 is SGHTA and CDR2 is FQGNSA in the germline V gene. The CDR3 contains 15 residues. CDR3 in amino acids: CASSLGGRGRYEQYF. The CDR3, as DNA: TGTGCCAGCAGCTTAGGTGGTAGGGGGAGATACGAGCAGTACTTC.

The rearrangement links TRBV6-5 to TRBJ1-1; no firm D call. The CDR3 spans 15 residues. The ends were cut back, 0 bases at V and 0 bases at J, with 8 bases in the middle. The germline V gene encodes CDR1 MNHEY and CDR2 SVGAGI. CDR3 nucleotides: TGTGCCAGCAGTTACTCGCCTCTTTTGAACACTGAAGCTTTCTTT. It is translated as CASSYSPLLNTEAFF.

In its sample, this clonotype was seen many times. The V and J genes are TRBV7-2 and TRBJ2-1, with 9 bases fitting TRBD2. This CDR3 contains 16 residues. Trimming cost V 3 bases and J 7 bases; bases outside gene matches: 10. CDR1 SGHTA and CDR2 FQGNSA come from the germline V gene. The CDR3 sequence is CASSFETLLAGNEQFF. The CDR3 bases are TGTGCCAGCAGCTTCGAGACCCTCCTAGCGGGGAATGAGCAGTTCTTC. The whole variable domain, filled in from reference TRBV7-2 and TRBJ2-1, reads GAGVSQSPSNKVTEKGKDVELRCDPISGHTALYWYRQSLGQGLEFLIYFQGNSAPDKSGLPSDRFSAERTGGSVSTLTIQRTQQEDSAVYLCASSFETLLAGNEQFFGPGTRLTVL.